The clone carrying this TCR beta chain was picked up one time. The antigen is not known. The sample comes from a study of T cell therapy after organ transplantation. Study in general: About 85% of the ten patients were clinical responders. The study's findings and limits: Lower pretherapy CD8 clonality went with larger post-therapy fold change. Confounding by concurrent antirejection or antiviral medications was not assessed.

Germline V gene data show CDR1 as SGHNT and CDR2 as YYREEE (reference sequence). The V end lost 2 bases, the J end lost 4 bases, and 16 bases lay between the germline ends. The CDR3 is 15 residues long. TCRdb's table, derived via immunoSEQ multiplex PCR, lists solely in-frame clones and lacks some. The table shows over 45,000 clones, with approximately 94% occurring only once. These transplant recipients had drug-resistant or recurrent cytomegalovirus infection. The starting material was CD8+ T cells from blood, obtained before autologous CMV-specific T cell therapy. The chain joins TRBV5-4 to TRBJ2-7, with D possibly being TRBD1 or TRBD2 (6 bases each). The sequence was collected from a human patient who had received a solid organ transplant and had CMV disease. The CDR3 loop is CASSFVGGAKYEQYF. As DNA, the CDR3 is TGTGCCAGCAGCTTTGTCGGGGGCGCGAAGTACGAGCAGTACTTC.